The clone carrying this T cell receptor beta chain was picked up many times. Its target is not known. Construction of TCR beta libraries relied on iRepertoire HTBI primers and on Arm-PCR targeting CDR3 regions. TCRdb recomputed calls from the multiplex PCR reads with MiXCR, one row per CDR3 protein. The top ten clones hold about 10% of a sample with about 440,000 distinct CDR3 sequences, 16% of them seen once. This CDR3 spans 13 amino acids. J was trimmed by 7 bases and V by 0 bases; bases with no gene match: 3. Germline V gene lookup returns CDR1 DFQATT and CDR2 SNEGSKA (reference sequence). This entry is derived from a study of regulatory T cells in long-lasting Graves disease. Broader study findings: There was favoring of TRBV28, TRBJ1-2 and TRBJ2-5 in persistent disease.

Time point indicated: newly diagnosed GD, antithyroid drugs for less than 3 months. With RNA extracted from PBMCs as input, the TCR library was made. The same specimen was also included in a second study, on T cells in Graves' hyperthyroidism and ophthalmopathy. That report adds: The definition of stable Graves' hyperthyroidism was no ophthalmopathy progression within 18 months. Ophthalmopathy and stable hyperthyroidism were told apart by a 13 V-J model.

This sequence was found in a woman aged 30 to 39 with Graves disease. The chain carries TRBV20-1 and TRBJ2-1, with 7 bases matching TRBD2. The starting material was peripheral blood mononuclear cells (PBMCs), obtained at new diagnosis, from a patient treated with antithyroid drugs. The CDR3 region is CSARDPGGNEQFF. The CDR3, as DNA: TGCAGTGCTAGAGATCCCGGGGGGAATGAGCAGTTCTTC.